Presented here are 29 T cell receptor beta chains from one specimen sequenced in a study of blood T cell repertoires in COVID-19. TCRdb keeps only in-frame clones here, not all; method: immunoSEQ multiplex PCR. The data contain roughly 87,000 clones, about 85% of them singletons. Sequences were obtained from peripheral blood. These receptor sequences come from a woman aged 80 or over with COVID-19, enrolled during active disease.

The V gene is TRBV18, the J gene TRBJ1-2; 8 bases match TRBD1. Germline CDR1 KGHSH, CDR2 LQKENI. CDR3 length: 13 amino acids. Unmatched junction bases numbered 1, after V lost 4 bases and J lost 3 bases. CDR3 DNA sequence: TGTGCCAGCTCACTGGGACAGGACTATGGCTACACCTTC. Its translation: CASSLGQDYGYTF.

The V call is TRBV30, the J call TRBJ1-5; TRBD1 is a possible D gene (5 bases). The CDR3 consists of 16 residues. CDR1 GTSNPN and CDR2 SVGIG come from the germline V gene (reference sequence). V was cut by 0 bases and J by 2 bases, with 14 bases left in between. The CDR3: CAWSVRAAGGNQPQHF. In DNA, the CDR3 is TGTGCCTGGAGTGTAAGAGCAGCGGGGGGCAATCAGCCCCAGCATTTT.

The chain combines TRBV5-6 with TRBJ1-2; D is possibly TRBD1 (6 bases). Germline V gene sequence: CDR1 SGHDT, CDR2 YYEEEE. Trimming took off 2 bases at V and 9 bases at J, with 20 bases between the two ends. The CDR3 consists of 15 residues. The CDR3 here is CASSLNTGQDERYTF. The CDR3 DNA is TGTGCCAGCAGCTTAAATACGGGACAAGACGAGCGCTACACCTTC.

CDR3 sequence reads: CASSLSGIYNEQFF. The DNA of the CDR3 is TGTGCCAGCAGTTTATCGGGGATTTACAATGAGCAGTTCTTC. The V gene is TRBV28, the J gene TRBJ2-1; D is perhaps TRBD2 (5 bases). Germline values: CDR1 MDHEN, CDR2 SYDVKM. The germline V and J ends were trimmed by 1 base and 4 bases, with 8 bases remaining between them. The CDR3 extends over 14 amino acids.

CDR3 residues: CASSPFAGTDSGNTIYF. The CDR3 DNA is TGTGCCAGCTCACCTTTTGCCGGGACAGATAGTGGAAACACCATATATTTT. V is TRBV18 and J is TRBJ1-3, with 7 bases fitting TRBD1. V lost 3 bases and J lost 3; bases outside the gene matches: 11. This CDR3 has 17 amino acids. In germline, CDR1 is KGHSH, CDR2 LQKENI.

CDR3 in DNA: TGTGCTAGTGGTTTGGAGGAGGGGTCACCCCTCCACTTT. This translates into CASGLEEGSPLHF. This rearrangement joins TRBV12-5 to TRBJ1-6; TRBD1 might be the D (5 bases). The CDR3 contains 13 residues. V was trimmed by 1 base and J by 10 bases, leaving 8 bases between them. The V gene's germline CDR1 is LGHNT and CDR2 FRNRAP.

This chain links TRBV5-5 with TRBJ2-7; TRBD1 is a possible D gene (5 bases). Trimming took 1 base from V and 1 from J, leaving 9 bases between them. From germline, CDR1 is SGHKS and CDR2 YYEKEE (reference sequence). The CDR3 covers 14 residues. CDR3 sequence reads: CASSLSGNSYEQYF. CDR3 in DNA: TGTGCCAGCAGCTTGTCAGGGAATTCCTACGAGCAGTACTTC.

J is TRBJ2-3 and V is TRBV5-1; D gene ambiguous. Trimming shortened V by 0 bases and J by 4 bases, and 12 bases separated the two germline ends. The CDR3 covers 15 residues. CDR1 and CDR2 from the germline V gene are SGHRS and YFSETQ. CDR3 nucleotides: TGCGCCAGCAGCTTGGCTCAACCAAGCCCAGATACGCAGTATTTT. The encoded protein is CASSLAQPSPDTQYF.

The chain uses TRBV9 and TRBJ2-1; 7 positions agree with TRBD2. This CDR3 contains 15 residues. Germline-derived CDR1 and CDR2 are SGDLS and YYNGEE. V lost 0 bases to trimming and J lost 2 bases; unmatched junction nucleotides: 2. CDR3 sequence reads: CASSVGGRAYNEQFF. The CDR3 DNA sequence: TGTGCCAGCAGCGTAGGAGGGAGGGCCTACAATGAGCAGTTCTTC.

CDR3 in amino acids: CSARQVEQYF. The CDR3 region has the DNA TGCAGTGCCCGACAAGTAGAGCAGTACTTC. This rearrangement joins TRBV20-1 to TRBJ2-7; the D is unclear. This CDR3 is 10 amino acids long. Trimming pared 6 bases from V and 7 bases from J, leaving 10 bases between. CDR1 and CDR2 (germline): DFQATT, SNEGSKA (reference sequence).

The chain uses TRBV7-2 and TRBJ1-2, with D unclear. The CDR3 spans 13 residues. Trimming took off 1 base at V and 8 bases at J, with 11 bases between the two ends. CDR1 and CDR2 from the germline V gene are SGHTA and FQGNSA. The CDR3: CASSLVLAGGYTF. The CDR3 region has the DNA TGTGCCAGCAGCTTAGTTCTGGCAGGAGGCTACACCTTC.

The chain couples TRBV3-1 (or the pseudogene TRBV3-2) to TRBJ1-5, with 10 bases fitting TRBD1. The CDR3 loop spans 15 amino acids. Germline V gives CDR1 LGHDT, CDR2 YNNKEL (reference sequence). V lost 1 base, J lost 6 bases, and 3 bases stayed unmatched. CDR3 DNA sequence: TGTGCCAGCAGCCAAGCCGGGACAGGGGTTCAGCCCCAGCATTTT. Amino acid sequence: CASSQAGTGVQPQHF.

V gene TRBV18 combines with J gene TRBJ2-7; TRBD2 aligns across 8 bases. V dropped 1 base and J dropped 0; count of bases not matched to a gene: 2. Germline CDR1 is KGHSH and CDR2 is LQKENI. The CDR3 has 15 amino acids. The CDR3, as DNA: TGTGCCAGCTCACCACTCGGGGGGGACTCCTACGAGCAGTACTTC. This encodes CASSPLGGDSYEQYF.

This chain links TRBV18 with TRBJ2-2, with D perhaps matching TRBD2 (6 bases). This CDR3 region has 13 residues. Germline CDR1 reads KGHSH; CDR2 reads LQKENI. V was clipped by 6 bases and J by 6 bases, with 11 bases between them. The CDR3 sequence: CASSQIAAGELFF. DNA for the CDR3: TGTGCCAGCTCGCAGATAGCGGCCGGGGAGCTGTTTTTT.

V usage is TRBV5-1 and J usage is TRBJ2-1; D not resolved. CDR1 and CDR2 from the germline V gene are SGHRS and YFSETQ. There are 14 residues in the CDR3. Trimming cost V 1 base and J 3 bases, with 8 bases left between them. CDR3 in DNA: TGCGCCAGCAGCTTGCAGGTCAGCTACAATGAGCAGTTCTTC. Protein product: CASSLQVSYNEQFF.

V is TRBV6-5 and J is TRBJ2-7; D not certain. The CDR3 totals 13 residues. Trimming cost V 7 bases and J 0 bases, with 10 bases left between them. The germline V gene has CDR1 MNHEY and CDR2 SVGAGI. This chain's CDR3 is CASTPSSSYEQYF. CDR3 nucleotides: TGTGCCAGCACTCCATCGAGCTCCTACGAGCAGTACTTC.

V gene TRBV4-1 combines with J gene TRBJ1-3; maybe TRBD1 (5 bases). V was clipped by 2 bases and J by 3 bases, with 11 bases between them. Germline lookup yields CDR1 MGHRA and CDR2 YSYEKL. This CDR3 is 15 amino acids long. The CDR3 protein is CASSQSSGFGNTIYF. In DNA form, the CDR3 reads TGCGCCAGCAGCCAATCGTCAGGGTTTGGAAACACCATATATTTT.

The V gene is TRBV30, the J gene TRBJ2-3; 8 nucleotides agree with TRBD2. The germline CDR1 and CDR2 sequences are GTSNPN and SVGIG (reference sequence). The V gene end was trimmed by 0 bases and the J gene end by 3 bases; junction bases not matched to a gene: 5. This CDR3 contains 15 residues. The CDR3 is CAWSVREGKTDTQYF. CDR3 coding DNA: TGTGCCTGGAGTGTACGGGAGGGGAAAACAGATACGCAGTATTTT.

DNA for the CDR3: TGTGCCAGCAGCGTATTTATGACTAGCGGGAGTAGGGATGAGCAGTTCTTC. The encoded protein is CASSVFMTSGSRDEQFF. The V call is TRBV9, the J call TRBJ2-1; 12 bases match TRBD2. Germline CDR1 reads SGDLS; CDR2 reads YYNGEE. This CDR3 spans 17 amino acids. The trim removed 1 base at V and 8 bases at J, leaving 10 bases unmatched.

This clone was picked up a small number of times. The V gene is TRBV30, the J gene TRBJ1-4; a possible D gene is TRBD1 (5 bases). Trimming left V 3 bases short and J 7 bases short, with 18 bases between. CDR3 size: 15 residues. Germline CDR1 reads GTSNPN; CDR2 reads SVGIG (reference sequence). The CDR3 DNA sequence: TGTGCCTGGAGGCCTTTTCAGGGCTATCTTGAAAAACTGTTTTTT. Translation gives CAWRPFQGYLEKLFF.

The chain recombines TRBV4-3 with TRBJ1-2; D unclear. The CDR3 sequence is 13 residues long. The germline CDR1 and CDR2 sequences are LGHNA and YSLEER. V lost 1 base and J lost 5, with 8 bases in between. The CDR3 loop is CASSQVEKYGYTF. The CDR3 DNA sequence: TGCGCCAGCAGCCAAGTAGAGAAGTATGGCTACACCTTC.

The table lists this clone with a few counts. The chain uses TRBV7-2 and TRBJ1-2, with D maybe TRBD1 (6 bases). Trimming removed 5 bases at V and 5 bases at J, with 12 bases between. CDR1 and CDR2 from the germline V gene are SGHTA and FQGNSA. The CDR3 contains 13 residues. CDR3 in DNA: TGTGCCAGCAGCAAGGACAGCTTATATGGCTACACCTTC. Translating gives CASSKDSLYGYTF.

CDR3 residues: CASSKGLAGSYEQYF. DNA of the CDR3: TGTGCCAGCAGCAAAGGACTAGCGGGTTCTTACGAGCAGTACTTC. The chain combines TRBV4-2 with TRBJ2-7; 11 bases are shared with TRBD2. V was pared by 5 bases and J by 4 bases, with 7 bases of the junction left unmatched. The CDR3 covers 15 residues. In germline, CDR1 is LGHNA, CDR2 YNFKEQ.

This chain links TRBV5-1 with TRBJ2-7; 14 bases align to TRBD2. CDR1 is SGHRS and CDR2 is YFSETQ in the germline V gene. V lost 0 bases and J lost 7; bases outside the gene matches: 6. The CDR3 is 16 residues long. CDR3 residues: CASSLGLAGGPGEQYF. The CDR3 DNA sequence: TGCGCCAGCAGCTTGGGACTAGCGGGAGGGCCTGGAGAGCAGTACTTC.

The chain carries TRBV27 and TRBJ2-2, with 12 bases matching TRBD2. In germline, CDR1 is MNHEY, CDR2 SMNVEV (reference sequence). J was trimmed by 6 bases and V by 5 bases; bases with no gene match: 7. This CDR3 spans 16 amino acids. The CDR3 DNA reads TGTGCCAGCAGTGCTCGACTAGCGGGGGACGCCGGGGAGCTGTTTTTT. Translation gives CASSARLAGDAGELFF.

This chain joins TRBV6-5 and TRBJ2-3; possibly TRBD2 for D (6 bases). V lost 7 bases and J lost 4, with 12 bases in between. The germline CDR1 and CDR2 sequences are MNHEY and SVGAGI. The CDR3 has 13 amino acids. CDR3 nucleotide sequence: TGTGCCAGCACCGACCCGGGGGCAGATACGCAGTATTTT. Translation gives CASTDPGADTQYF.

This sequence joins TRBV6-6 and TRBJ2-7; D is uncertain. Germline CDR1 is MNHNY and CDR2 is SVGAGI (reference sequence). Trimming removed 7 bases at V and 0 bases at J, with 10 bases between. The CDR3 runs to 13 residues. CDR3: CASTNSGSYEQYF. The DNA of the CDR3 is TGTGCCAGCACAAATAGTGGCTCCTACGAGCAGTACTTC.

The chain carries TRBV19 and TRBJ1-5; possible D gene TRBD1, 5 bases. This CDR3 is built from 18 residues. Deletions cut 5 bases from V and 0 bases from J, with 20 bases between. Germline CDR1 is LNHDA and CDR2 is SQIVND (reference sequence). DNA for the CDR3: TGTGCCAGTAGTCCACTTCGGAGCGGGGCTTATAGCAATCAGCCCCAGCATTTT. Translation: CASSPLRSGAYSNQPQHF. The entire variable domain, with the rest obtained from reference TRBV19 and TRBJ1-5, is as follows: DGGITQSPKYLFRKEGQNVTLSCEQNLNHDAMYWYRQDPGQGLRLIYYSQIVNDFQKGDIAEGYSVSREKKESFPLTVTSAQKNPTAFYLCASSPLRSGAYSNQPQHFGDGTRLSIL.

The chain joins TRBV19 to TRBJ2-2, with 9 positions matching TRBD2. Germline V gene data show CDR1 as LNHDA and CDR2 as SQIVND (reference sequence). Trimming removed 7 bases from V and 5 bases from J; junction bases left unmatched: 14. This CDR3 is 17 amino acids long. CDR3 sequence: CASTLGQLAGRTGELFF. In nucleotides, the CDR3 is TGTGCCAGTACCCTTGGGCAGCTAGCGGGACGGACCGGGGAGCTGTTTTTT.